The rows below give T cell receptor beta chains drawn from one sample of a study of shared T cell receptors in the human thymus. The data were produced by immunoSEQ multiplex PCR, yet TCRdb's version contains in-frame clones alone and is incomplete. The sample contains 720,000 or so clones, approximately 83% of which appear only once. These data were also filed under a second study, of human thymus T cells.

Material for sequencing was thymocytes. The receptor set was obtained from a girl under three years old with a congenital heart defect. Each CDR3 is given with its conserved first and last residue. D genes are given only for firm matches. Expanded clones are given a class, and other clones once, few, many or no size at all.

TRBV5-8	.	TRBJ2-7	.	CASASREQYF	TGTGCCAGCGCTAGCCGCGAGCAGTACTTC
TRBV6-1	.	TRBJ2-2	.	CASLEVEAGELFF	TGTGCCAGTCTCGAAGTGGAGGCCGGGGAGCTGTTTTTT
TRBV7-4	.	TRBJ1-2	.	CASISTGTYGYTF	TGTGCCAGCATCTCGACAGGAACCTATGGCTACACCTTC
TRBV29-1	few	TRBJ2-3	TRBD1	CSVSGQGDTDTQYF	TGCAGCGTATCAGGACAGGGAGACACAGATACGCAGTATTTT
TRBV7-9	.	TRBJ1-5	TRBD1	CASSLTGGSYSNQPQHF	TGTGCCAGCAGCTTAACAGGGGGCTCTTATAGCAATCAGCCCCAGCATTTT
TRBV19	.	TRBJ1-2	TRBD1	CASSIFDRDYTF	TGTGCCAGTAGTATATTCGACAGGGACTACACCTTC
TRBV5-1	few	TRBJ2-2	TRBD2	CASSLESSGDTGELFF	TGCGCCAGCAGCTTGGAGTCTAGCGGGGATACCGGGGAGCTGTTTTTT
TRBV19	.	TRBJ2-1	TRBD2	CASSLLAGGSTSSYNEQFF	TGTGCCAGTAGTCTATTAGCGGGGGGATCCACCAGCTCCTACAATGAGCAGTTCTTC
TRBV19	.	TRBJ1-5	.	CASSILDMNSNQPQHF	TGTGCCAGTAGTATCCTCGACATGAATAGCAATCAGCCCCAGCATTTT
TRBV2	.	TRBJ2-5	.	CASSDPPSEQETQYF	TGTGCCAGCAGTGACCCCCCTAGCGAACAAGAGACCCAGTACTTC
TRBV9	.	TRBJ1-1	TRBD1	CASSAGTGFYSNTEAFF	TGTGCCAGCAGTGCCGGGACAGGGTTTTATAGTAACACTGAAGCTTTCTTT
TRBV9	.	TRBJ1-1	.	CASTISGQLNTEAFF	TGTGCCAGCACAATAAGCGGACAGTTGAACACTGAAGCTTTCTTT
TRBV4-3	.	TRBJ2-7	TRBD2	CASSPWTSGGYEQYF	TGCGCCAGCAGCCCATGGACTAGCGGGGGCTACGAGCAGTACTTC
TRBV28	.	TRBJ1-5	TRBD1	CASSFYDREGQPQHF	TGTGCCAGCAGTTTTTACGACAGGGAAGGTCAGCCCCAGCATTTT
TRBV9	.	TRBJ1-2	TRBD1	CASSVVGDRGLGYTF	TGTGCCAGCAGCGTAGTCGGGGACAGGGGTCTTGGCTACACCTTC
TRBV5-1	.	TRBJ2-7	.	CASSLDLSGHRSYEQYF	TGCGCCAGCAGCTTGGATTTATCCGGACATCGCTCCTACGAGCAGTACTTC
TRBV19	.	TRBJ2-7	.	CASSEAGPNGEQYF	TGTGCCAGTAGTGAGGCGGGACCGAACGGGGAGCAGTACTTC
TRBV9	.	TRBJ1-3	.	CASSVGGGRRSGNTIYF	TGTGCCAGCAGCGTAGGAGGAGGCAGGCGGTCTGGAAACACCATATATTTT
TRBV5-1	.	TRBJ1-1	.	CASSTGDTEAFF	TGCGCCAGCAGCACAGGCGACACTGAAGCTTTCTTT
TRBV28	few	TRBJ2-7	TRBD1	CASSLTQGQSSYEQYF	TGTGCCAGCAGTTTAACGCAGGGACAGAGTTCCTACGAGCAGTACTTC
TRBV27	.	TRBJ2-5	.	CASSPRGQETQYF	TGTGCCAGCAGTCCCCGGGGACAAGAGACCCAGTACTTC
TRBV2	.	TRBJ2-2	.	CASSDFGGELFF	TGTGCCAGCAGTGATTTCGGCGGGGAGCTGTTTTTT
TRBV4-3	.	TRBJ1-1	.	CASSPHQLVGLNTEAFF	TGCGCCAGCAGCCCGCACCAGTTAGTGGGGCTGAACACTGAAGCTTTCTTT
TRBV5-5	.	TRBJ1-1	.	CASSLRHQNTEAFF	TGTGCCAGCAGCTTACGACACCAGAACACTGAAGCTTTCTTT
TRBV5-4	.	TRBJ1-3	.	CASSGGPGYSGNTIYF	TGTGCCAGCAGCGGGGGCCCAGGTTACTCTGGAAACACCATATATTTT
TRBV7-9	few	TRBJ1-2	.	CASSAGRDGYGYTF	TGTGCCAGCAGCGCCGGGAGGGATGGCTATGGCTACACCTTC
TRBV4-1	.	TRBJ2-3	TRBD1	CASSQENRDSYFSTDTQYF	TGCGCCAGCAGCCAGGAGAACCGGGACAGCTATTTTAGCACAGATACGCAGTATTTT
TRBV19	.	TRBJ1-3	.	CASSTPDSSAGNTIYF	TGTGCCAGTAGTACCCCGGACAGCTCGGCTGGAAACACCATATATTTT
TRBV11-2	.	TRBJ1-2	TRBD1	CASSLGGQGGTF	TGTGCCAGCAGCTTAGGGGGACAGGGGGGCACCTTC
TRBV27	.	TRBJ2-3	.	CASSRQNPDTQYF	TGTGCCAGCAGTCGACAAAACCCAGATACGCAGTATTTT
TRBV7-9	.	TRBJ1-4	.	CASSFKREGDEKLFF	TGTGCCAGCAGCTTTAAGAGGGAGGGGGATGAAAAACTGTTTTTT
TRBV25-1	.	TRBJ1-1	.	CASSKSSDSMNTEAFF	TGTGCCAGCAGTAAATCGAGCGACAGCATGAACACTGAAGCTTTCTTT
TRBV4-3	once	TRBJ2-3	TRBD1	CASSQDRGQGALLTDTQYF	TGCGCCAGCAGCCAAGATCGGGGACAGGGGGCTCTTCTCACAGATACGCAGTATTTT
TRBV7-2	once	TRBJ1-5	TRBD1	CASSAGTVSNQPQHF	TGTGCCAGCAGCGCCGGGACAGTTAGCAATCAGCCCCAGCATTTT
TRBV6-6	.	TRBJ1-1	.	CASSYSKCRRETEAFF	TGTGCCAGCAGTTACTCGAAATGTCGCAGGGAAACTGAAGCTTTCTTT
TRBV5-1	.	TRBJ2-7	.	CASSHGGLGLRIYYEQYF	TGCGCCAGCAGTCATGGTGGGTTGGGACTCCGAATCTACTACGAGCAGTACTTC
TRBV28	few	TRBJ1-5	.	CASSSRGVGQPQHF	TGTGCCAGCAGTTCTAGGGGTGTGGGTCAGCCCCAGCATTTT
TRBV27	.	TRBJ1-2	.	CASSPRSSPSGYTF	TGTGCCAGCAGTCCCCGCAGTTCCCCGTCTGGCTACACCTTC
TRBV4-3	once	TRBJ2-3	TRBD2	CASSQEPLAGGTDTQYF	TGCGCCAGCAGCCAAGAGCCGCTAGCGGGGGGAACAGATACGCAGTATTTT